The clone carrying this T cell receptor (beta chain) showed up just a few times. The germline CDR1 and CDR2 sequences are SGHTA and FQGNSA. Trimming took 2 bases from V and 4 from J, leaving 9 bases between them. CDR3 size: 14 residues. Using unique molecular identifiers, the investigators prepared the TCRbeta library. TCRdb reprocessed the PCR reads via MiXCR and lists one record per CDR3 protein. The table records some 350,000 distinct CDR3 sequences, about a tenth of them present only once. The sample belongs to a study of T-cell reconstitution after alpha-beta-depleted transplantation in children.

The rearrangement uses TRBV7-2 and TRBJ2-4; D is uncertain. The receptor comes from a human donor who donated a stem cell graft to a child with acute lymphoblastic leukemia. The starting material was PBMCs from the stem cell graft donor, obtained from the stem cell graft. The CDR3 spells CASSLSTPKNIQYF. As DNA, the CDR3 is TGTGCCAGCAGCTTATCTACACCTAAAAACATTCAGTACTTC. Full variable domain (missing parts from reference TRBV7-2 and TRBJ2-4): GAGVSQSPSNKVTEKGKDVELRCDPISGHTALYWYRQSLGQGLEFLIYFQGNSAPDKSGLPSDRFSAERTGGSVSTLTIQRTQQEDSAVYLCASSLSTPKNIQYFGAGTRLSVL.